This T cell receptor beta chain was identified during a study of cytomegalovirus exposure and HLA in healthy donors. Findings of the study overall: Presence/absence results assume similar sequencing depth per donor, which may not hold. V- and J-gene trimming in TCR beta was tied to a missense DCLRE1C variant by an analysis performed later. Per a later analysis, HLA-associated TCR beta chains showed more clonal expansion than other, equally common TCR beta chains.

Regarding this clone: Its antigen is currently unknown.

The germline V gene encodes CDR1 SGHDT and CDR2 YYEEEE. V lost 4 bases, J lost 0 bases, and 1 base stayed unmatched. This CDR3 is 14 amino acids long. Primers for the PCR totalled 60 Vbeta and 13 Jbeta. Clones were sequenced by immunoSEQ multiplex PCR, and TCRdb holds only the in-frame ones, with some missing. The sample records 130,000 to 150,000 clones, around 73% being singletons. The sample comprised PBMCs. The origin of this receptor is a young woman in good health and CMV-seronegative. The chain links TRBV5-6 to TRBJ1-5; 7 bases fit TRBD1. The CDR3: CASSRDSSNQPQHF. The CDR3 coding sequence is TGTGCCAGCAGCCGGGACAGTAGCAATCAGCCCCAGCATTTT.